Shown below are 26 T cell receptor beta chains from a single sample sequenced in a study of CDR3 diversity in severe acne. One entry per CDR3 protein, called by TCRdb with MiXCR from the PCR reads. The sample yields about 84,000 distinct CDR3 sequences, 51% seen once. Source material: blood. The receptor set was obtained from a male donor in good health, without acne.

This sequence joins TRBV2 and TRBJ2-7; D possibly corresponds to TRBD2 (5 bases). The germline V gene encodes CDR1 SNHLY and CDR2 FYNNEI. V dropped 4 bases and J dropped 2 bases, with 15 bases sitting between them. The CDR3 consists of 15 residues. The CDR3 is CASSGVSVKTYEQYF. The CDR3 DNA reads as TGTGCCAGCAGTGGGGTTAGCGTCAAAACCTACGAGCAGTACTTC. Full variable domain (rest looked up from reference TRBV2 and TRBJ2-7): EPEVTQTPSHQVTQMGQEVILRCVPISNHLYFYWYRQILGQKVEFLVSFYNNEISEKSEIFDDQFSVERPDGSNFTLKIRSTKLEDSAMYFCASSGVSVKTYEQYFGPGTRLTVT.

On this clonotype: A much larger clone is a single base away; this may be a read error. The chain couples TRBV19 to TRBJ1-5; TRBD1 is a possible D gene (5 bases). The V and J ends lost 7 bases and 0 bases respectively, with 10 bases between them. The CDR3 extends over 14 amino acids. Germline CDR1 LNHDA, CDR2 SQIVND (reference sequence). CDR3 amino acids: CASISGYSNQPQHF. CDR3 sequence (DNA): TGTGCCAGTATTTCAGGGTATAGCAATCAGCCCCAGCATTTT. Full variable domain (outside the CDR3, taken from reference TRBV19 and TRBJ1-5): DGGITQSPKYLFRKEGQNVTLSCEQNLNHDAMYWYRQDPGQGLRLIYYSQIVNDFQKGDIAEGYSVSREKKESFPLTVTSAQKNPTAFYLCASISGYSNQPQHFGDGTRLSIL.

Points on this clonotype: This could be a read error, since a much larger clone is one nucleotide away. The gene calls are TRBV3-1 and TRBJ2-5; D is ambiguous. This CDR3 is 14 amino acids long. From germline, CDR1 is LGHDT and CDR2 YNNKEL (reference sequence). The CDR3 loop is CASSQDWDEETQHF. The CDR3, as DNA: TGTGCCAGCAGCCAAGATTGGGATGAAGAGACCCAGCACTTC.

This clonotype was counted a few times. CDR3 amino acids: CATSKDRGPYEQYF. CDR3 coding DNA: TGTGCCACCAGCAAGGACAGGGGTCCCTACGAGCAGTACTTC. The chain joins TRBV24-1 to TRBJ2-7, with 9 nucleotides matching TRBD1. V lost 7 bases and J lost 2; bases outside the gene matches: 5. The CDR3 sequence is 14 residues long. In germline, CDR1 is KGHDR, CDR2 SFDVKD.

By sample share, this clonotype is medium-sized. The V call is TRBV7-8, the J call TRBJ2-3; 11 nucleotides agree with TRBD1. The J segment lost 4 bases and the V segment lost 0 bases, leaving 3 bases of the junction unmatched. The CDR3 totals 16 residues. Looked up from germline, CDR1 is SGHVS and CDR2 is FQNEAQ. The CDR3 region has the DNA TGTGCCAGCAGCTTAGCAAGGACAGGGGGCCCAGATACGCAGTATTTT. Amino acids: CASSLARTGGPDTQYF.

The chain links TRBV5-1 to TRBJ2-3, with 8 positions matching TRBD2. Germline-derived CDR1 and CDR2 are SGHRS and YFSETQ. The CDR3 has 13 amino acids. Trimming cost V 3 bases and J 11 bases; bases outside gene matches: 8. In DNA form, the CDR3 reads TGCGCCAGCAGCTACGGGACTAGTGATGAGCAGTATTTT. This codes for CASSYGTSDEQYF. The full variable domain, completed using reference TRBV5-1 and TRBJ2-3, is KAGVTQTPRYLIKTRGQQVTLSCSPISGHRSVSWYQQTPGQGLQFLFEYFSETQRNKGNFPGRFSGRQFSNSRSEMNVSTLELGDSALYLCASSYGTSDEQYFGPGTRLTVL.

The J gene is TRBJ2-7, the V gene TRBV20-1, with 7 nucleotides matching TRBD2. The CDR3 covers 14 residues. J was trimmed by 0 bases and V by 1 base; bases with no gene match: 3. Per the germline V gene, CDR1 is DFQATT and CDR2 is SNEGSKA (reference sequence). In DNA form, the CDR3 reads TGCAGTGCTAGAGTCCGGGAGGACTCCTACGAGCAGTACTTC. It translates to CSARVREDSYEQYF.

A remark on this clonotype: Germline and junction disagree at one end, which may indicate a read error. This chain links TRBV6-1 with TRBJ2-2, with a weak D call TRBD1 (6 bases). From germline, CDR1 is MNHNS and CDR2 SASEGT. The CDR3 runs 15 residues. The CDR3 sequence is CASSYGRGNTGELSW. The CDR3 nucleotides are TGTGCCAGCAGTTACGGCAGGGGAAACACCGGGGAGCTGTCTTGG.

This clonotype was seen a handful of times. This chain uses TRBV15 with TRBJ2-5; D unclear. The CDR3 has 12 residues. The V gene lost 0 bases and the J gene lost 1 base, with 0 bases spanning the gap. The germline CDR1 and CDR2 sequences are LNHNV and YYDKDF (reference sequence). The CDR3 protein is CATSRDQETQYF. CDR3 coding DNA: TGTGCCACCAGCAGAGACCAAGAGACCCAGTACTTC.

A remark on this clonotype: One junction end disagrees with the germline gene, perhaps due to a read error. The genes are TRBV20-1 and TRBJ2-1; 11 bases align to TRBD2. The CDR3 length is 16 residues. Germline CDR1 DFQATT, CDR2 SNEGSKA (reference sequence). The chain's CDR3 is CSASETSGEFVNERFF. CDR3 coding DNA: TGCAGTGCTTCAGAGACTAGCGGGGAATTTGTCAATGAGCGGTTCTTC.

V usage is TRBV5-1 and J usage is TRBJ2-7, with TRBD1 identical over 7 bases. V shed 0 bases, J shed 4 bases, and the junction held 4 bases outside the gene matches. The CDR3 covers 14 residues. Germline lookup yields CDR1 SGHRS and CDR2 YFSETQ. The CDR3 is CASSLEQGLYEQYF. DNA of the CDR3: TGCGCCAGCAGCTTGGAACAGGGGCTTTACGAGCAGTACTTC.

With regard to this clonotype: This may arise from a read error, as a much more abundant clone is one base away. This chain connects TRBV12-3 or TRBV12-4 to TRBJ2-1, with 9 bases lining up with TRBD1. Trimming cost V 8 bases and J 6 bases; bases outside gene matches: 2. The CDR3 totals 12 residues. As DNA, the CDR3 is TGTGCCAGCCGACAGGGGGTCAATGAGCAGTTCTTC. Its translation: CASRQGVNEQFF.

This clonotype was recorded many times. CDR3 residues: CASSQHTGFTEAFF. In DNA form, the CDR3 reads TGTGCCAGCAGCCAACATACAGGGTTCACTGAAGCTTTCTTT. The chain employs TRBV3-1 and TRBJ1-1, with D possibly matching TRBD1 (6 bases). Per germline, CDR1 LGHDT and CDR2 YNNKEL (reference sequence). The V end lost 2 bases, the J end lost 4 bases, and 11 bases lay between the germline ends. This CDR3 region has 14 residues.

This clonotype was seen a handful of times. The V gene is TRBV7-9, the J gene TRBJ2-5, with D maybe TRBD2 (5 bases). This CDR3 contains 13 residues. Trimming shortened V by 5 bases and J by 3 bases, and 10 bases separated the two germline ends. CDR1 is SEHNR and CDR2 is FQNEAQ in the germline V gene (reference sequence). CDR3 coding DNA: TGTGCCAGCAGCCTGGACTTGGAAGAGACCCAGTACTTC. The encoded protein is CASSLDLEETQYF.

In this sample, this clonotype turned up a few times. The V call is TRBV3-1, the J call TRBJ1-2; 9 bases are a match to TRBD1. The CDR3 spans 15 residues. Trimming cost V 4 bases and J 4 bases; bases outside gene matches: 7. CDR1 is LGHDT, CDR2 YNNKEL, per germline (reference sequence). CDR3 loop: CASSPTGGDSYGYTF. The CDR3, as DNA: TGTGCCAGCAGCCCCACAGGGGGCGATAGCTATGGCTACACCTTC.

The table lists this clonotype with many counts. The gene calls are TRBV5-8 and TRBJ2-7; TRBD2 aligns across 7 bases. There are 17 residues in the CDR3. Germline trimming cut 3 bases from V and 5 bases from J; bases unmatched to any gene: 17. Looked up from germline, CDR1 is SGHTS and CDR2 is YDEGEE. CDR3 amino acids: CASSSVGVGGPIHEQYF. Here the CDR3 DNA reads TGTGCCAGCAGCTCCGTGGGGGTGGGAGGGCCTATCCACGAGCAGTACTTC.

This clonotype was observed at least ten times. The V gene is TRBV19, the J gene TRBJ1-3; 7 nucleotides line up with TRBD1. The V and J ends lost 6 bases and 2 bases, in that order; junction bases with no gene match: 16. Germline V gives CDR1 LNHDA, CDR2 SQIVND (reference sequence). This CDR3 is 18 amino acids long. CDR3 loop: CASSPRQGLKSPGNTIYF. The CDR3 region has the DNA TGTGCCAGTAGCCCCCGACAGGGCCTAAAGAGTCCTGGAAACACCATATATTTT. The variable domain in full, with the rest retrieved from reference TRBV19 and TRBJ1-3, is DGGITQSPKYLFRKEGQNVTLSCEQNLNHDAMYWYRQDPGQGLRLIYYSQIVNDFQKGDIAEGYSVSREKKESFPLTVTSAQKNPTAFYLCASSPRQGLKSPGNTIYFGEGSWLTVV.

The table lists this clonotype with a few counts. The chain's CDR3 is CASSNGQSYEQYF. CDR3 in DNA: TGTGCCAGTAGTAACGGACAGTCCTACGAGCAGTACTTC. V and J are TRBV19 and TRBJ2-7; TRBD1 is a possible D gene (6 bases). Trimming cost V 4 bases and J 1 base, with 8 bases left between them. Germline V CDR1 and CDR2: LNHDA, SQIVND (reference sequence). CDR3 size: 13 residues.

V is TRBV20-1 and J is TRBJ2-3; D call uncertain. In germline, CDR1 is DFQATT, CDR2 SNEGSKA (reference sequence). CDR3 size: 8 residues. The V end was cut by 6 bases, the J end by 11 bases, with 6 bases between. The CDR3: CSASMQYF. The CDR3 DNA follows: TGCAGTGCCAGTATGCAGTATTTT.

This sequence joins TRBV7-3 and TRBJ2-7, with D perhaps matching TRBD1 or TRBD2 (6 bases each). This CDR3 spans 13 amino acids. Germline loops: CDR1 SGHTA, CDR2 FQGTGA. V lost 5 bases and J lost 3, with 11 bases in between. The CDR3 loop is CASSPGGGYEQYF. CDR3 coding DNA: TGTGCCAGCAGCCCCGGGGGCGGCTACGAGCAGTACTTC. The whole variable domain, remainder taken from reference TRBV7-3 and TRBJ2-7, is GAGVSQTPSNKVTEKGKYVELRCDPISGHTALYWYRQSLGQGPEFLIYFQGTGAADDSGLPNDRFFAVRPEGSVSTLKIQRTERGDSAVYLCASSPGGGYEQYFGPGTRLTVT.

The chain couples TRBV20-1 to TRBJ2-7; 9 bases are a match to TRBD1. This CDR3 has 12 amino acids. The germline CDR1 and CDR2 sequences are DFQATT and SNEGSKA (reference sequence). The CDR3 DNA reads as TGCAGCACCGGGACAGGGTTCTACGAGCAGTACTTC. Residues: CSTGTGFYEQYF.

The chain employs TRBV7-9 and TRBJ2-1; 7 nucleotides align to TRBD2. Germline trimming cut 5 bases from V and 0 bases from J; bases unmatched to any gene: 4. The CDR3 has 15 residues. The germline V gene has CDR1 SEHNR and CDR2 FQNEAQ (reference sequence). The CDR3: CASSPLAGSYNEQFF. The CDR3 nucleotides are TGTGCCAGCAGCCCCTTAGCGGGCTCCTACAATGAGCAGTTCTTC.

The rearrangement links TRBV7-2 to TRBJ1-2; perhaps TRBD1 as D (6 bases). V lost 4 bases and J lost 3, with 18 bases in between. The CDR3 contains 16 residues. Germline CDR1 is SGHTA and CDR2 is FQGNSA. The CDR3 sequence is CASSSLGGGRDYGYTF. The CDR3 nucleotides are TGTGCCAGCAGCTCCTTGGGGGGGGGGCGCGACTATGGCTACACCTTC.

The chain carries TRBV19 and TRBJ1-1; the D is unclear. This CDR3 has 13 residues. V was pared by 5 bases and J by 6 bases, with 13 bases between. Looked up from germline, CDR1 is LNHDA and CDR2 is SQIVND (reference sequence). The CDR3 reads CASSLGNRAEAFF. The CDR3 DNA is TGTGCCAGTAGTTTAGGGAATCGAGCTGAAGCTTTCTTT.

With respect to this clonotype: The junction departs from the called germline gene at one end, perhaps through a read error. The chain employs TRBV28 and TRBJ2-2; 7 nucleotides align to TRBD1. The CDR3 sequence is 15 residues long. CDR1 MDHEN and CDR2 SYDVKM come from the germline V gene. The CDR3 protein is CAGSLDREDTGELFF. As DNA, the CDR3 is TGTGCCGGCAGTTTAGACAGGGAAGACACCGGGGAGCTGTTTTTT.

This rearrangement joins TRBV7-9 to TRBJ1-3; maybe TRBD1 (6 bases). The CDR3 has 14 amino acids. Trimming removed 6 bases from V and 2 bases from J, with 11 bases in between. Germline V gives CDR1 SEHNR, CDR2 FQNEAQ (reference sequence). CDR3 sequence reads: CASRKQGPGNTIYF. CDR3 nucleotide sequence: TGTGCCAGCAGGAAACAGGGTCCTGGAAACACCATATATTTT.